These 32 T cell receptor beta chains were sequenced from one sample in a study of blood T cell repertoires in COVID-19. Profiled with immunoSEQ multiplex PCR; TCRdb holds only in-frame clones, not every one. This table holds under 400,000 clones, 65% to 90% found once. Sequencing was performed on PBMCs or T cells enriched from blood (not recorded which). The receptor set was obtained from a woman aged 40 to 50 with acute COVID-19.

The chain uses TRBV28 and TRBJ2-1, with TRBD2 identical over 7 bases. V trimming: 6 bases; J trimming: 5 bases; junction bases outside the gene matches: 10. The V gene's germline CDR1 is MDHEN and CDR2 SYDVKM. The CDR3 extends over 15 amino acids. DNA of the CDR3: TGTGCCAGCAGCCCCGGAGGGGCGGGGGACAATGAGCAGTTCTTC. As protein: CASSPGGAGDNEQFF.

The rearrangement links TRBV10-3 to TRBJ2-7; possible D gene TRBD1, 6 bases. V lost 10 bases and J 6 bases, leaving 19 bases between the germline ends. This CDR3 contains 13 residues. Germline assignment: CDR1 ENHRY and CDR2 SYGVKD. The CDR3 region is CATRDRLSPEQYF. DNA for the CDR3: TGTGCCACCAGAGACAGGTTGTCCCCCGAGCAGTACTTC.

The count of this clone is one. The chain employs TRBV11-2 and TRBJ1-2, with 10 nucleotides matching TRBD1. Germline V gene sequence: CDR1 SGHAT, CDR2 FQNNGV. This CDR3 spans 14 amino acids. Germline trimming cut 4 bases from V and 2 bases from J; bases unmatched to any gene: 1. DNA of the CDR3: TGTGCCAGCAGCTCGACAGGGGGCAACTATGGCTACACCTTC. This gives the protein CASSSTGGNYGYTF.

This clone showed up just a few times. This chain connects TRBV4-2 to TRBJ1-5, with D possibly matching TRBD1 (6 bases). Trimming took 4 bases from V and 3 from J, leaving 19 bases between them. CDR1 is LGHNA and CDR2 is YNFKEQ in the germline V gene. This CDR3 region has 17 residues. The CDR3 spells CASSPARGQSFNQPQHF. For the CDR3, the DNA is TGTGCCAGCAGCCCGGCCCGCGGACAGTCCTTCAATCAGCCCCAGCATTTT.

This chain uses TRBV6-2 or TRBV6-3 with TRBJ2-7; 7 nucleotides align to TRBD1. CDR3 length equals 14 residues. The ends lost 2 bases at V and 3 bases at J; junction bases unmatched: 4. Germline CDR1 is MNHEY and CDR2 is SVGEGT. This CDR3 is CASSYRDRFYEQYF. CDR3 in DNA: TGTGCCAGCAGTTACCGGGACAGATTCTACGAGCAGTACTTC.

The chain couples TRBV7-2 to TRBJ1-3; 8 nucleotides align to TRBD1. Per the germline V gene, CDR1 is SGHTA and CDR2 is FQGNSA. CDR3 length: 14 residues. The trim removed 5 bases at V and 1 base at J, leaving 1 base unmatched. The CDR3 loop is CASSNRGSGNTIYF. The CDR3, as DNA: TGTGCCAGCAGCAACAGGGGGTCTGGAAACACCATATATTTT. The whole variable domain, remainder taken from reference TRBV7-2 and TRBJ1-3, is GAGVSQSPSNKVTEKGKDVELRCDPISGHTALYWYRQSLGQGLEFLIYFQGNSAPDKSGLPSDRFSAERTGGSVSTLTIQRTQQEDSAVYLCASSNRGSGNTIYFGEGSWLTVV.

The rearrangement uses TRBV5-1 and TRBJ2-7; 12 bases line up with TRBD1. V was clipped by 4 bases and J by 5 bases; unmatched bases: 7. The CDR3 has 15 residues. CDR1 is SGHRS, CDR2 YFSETQ, per germline. The CDR3 protein is CASSLGTGGADEQYF. The CDR3 nucleotides are TGCGCCAGCAGCCTAGGGACAGGGGGCGCAGACGAGCAGTACTTC.

The chain carries TRBV5-4 and TRBJ2-1, with 9 bases aligning to TRBD2. Per germline, CDR1 SGHNT and CDR2 YYREEE (reference sequence). Trimming cost V 4 bases and J 7 bases; bases outside gene matches: 18. CDR3 size: 18 residues. CDR3 amino acids: CASSPLDGGGGAKNEQFF. In DNA, the CDR3 is TGTGCCAGCAGCCCCCTGGACGGCGGCGGGGGGGCCAAGAATGAGCAGTTCTTC.

The gene calls are TRBV30 and TRBJ2-7; TRBD2 agrees at 14 bases. Looked up from germline, CDR1 is GTSNPN and CDR2 is SVGIG (reference sequence). This CDR3 region has 18 residues. J was trimmed by 4 bases and V by 0 bases; bases with no gene match: 11. DNA of the CDR3: TGTGCCTGGAGTGTAAAGGGACTAGCGGGAGATCGGAGGTACGAGCAGTACTTC. The encoded protein is CAWSVKGLAGDRRYEQYF.

V usage is TRBV18 and J usage is TRBJ2-2, with 11 bases identical to TRBD2. After removal of 3 bases from V and 3 bases from J, the junction contained 0 bases not matched to a gene. There are 15 residues in the CDR3. The V gene's germline CDR1 is KGHSH and CDR2 LQKENI. The CDR3 sequence: CASSPGLADTGELFF. CDR3 in DNA: TGTGCCAGCTCACCGGGACTAGCGGACACCGGGGAGCTGTTTTTT.

V usage is TRBV7-9 and J usage is TRBJ2-5, with D hard to call. The V and J ends lost 6 bases and 5 bases respectively, with 13 bases between them. The germline V gene has CDR1 SEHNR and CDR2 FQNEAQ (reference sequence). The CDR3 consists of 13 residues. The CDR3 coding sequence is TGTGCCAGCAGGCATATCCAACGGGAGACCCAGTACTTC. Translated: CASRHIQRETQYF. The entire variable domain, with the rest obtained from reference TRBV7-9 and TRBJ2-5, is as follows: DTGVSQNPRHKITKRGQNVTFRCDPISEHNRLYWYRQTLGQGPEFLTYFQNEAQLEKSRLLSDRFSAERPKGSFSTLEIQRTEQGDSAMYLCASRHIQRETQYFGPGTRLLVL.

The chain is built from TRBV5-1 and TRBJ2-3, with a weak D call TRBD1 (5 bases). CDR1 SGHRS and CDR2 YFSETQ come from the germline V gene. Trimming cost V 0 bases and J 2 bases, with 10 bases left between them. The CDR3 runs 15 residues. CDR3 DNA sequence: TGCGCCAGCAGCTTGGGGCAGGGATCCACAGATACGCAGTATTTT. This gives the protein CASSLGQGSTDTQYF.

This chain connects TRBV3-1 (or the pseudogene TRBV3-2) to TRBJ1-3; weak D call: TRBD1 (6 bases). This CDR3 region has 18 residues. Germline CDR1 reads LGHDT; CDR2 reads YNNKEL (reference sequence). V gave up 1 base and J gave up 3 bases, with 19 bases separating them. CDR3 nucleotide sequence: TGTGCCAGCAGCCAAGCCCAGTATCGAGGGGGTAATGGAAACACCATATATTTT. It is translated as CASSQAQYRGGNGNTIYF.

A remark on this clone: This specimen includes other DNA sequences encoding the same CDR3. The J gene is TRBJ1-2, the V gene TRBV7-2; D is possibly TRBD1 (5 bases). Per the germline V gene, CDR1 is SGHTA and CDR2 is FQGNSA. The length of the CDR3 is 13 residues. V lost 5 bases and J lost 0, with 7 bases in between. Here the CDR3 reads CASSSRANYGYTF. CDR3 coding DNA: TGTGCCAGCAGCAGCAGGGCTAACTATGGCTACACCTTC.

This chain links TRBV5-1 with TRBJ2-2, with a possible D match to TRBD2 (5 bases). The germline V and J ends were trimmed by 4 bases and 7 bases, with 14 bases remaining between them. Per the germline V gene, CDR1 is SGHRS and CDR2 is YFSETQ. This CDR3 is built from 14 residues. The CDR3 sequence is CASSATTGSGELFF. The DNA of the CDR3 is TGCGCCAGCAGCGCGACTACTGGGAGCGGGGAGCTGTTTTTT.

The chain joins TRBV28 to TRBJ1-3; D ambiguous. There are 14 residues in the CDR3. Trimming shortened V by 6 bases and J by 4 bases, and 13 bases separated the two germline ends. CDR1 and CDR2 from the germline V gene are MDHEN and SYDVKM. Here the CDR3 DNA reads TGTGCCAGCAGAGTGCCAGGTCCAGGAAACACCATATATTTT. This encodes CASRVPGPGNTIYF.

The genes are TRBV6-5 and TRBJ1-1, with D maybe TRBD1 (6 bases). The CDR3 loop spans 15 amino acids. The germline V and J ends were trimmed by 5 bases and 1 base, with 14 bases remaining between them. The germline CDR1 and CDR2 sequences are MNHEY and SVGAGI. The CDR3 DNA follows: TGTGCCAGCAGTCTAGGACAGCTAGAGAACACTGAAGCTTTCTTT. Translating gives CASSLGQLENTEAFF.

J is TRBJ2-7 and V is TRBV23-1; 10 bases map to TRBD2. TRBV23-1 is sorted into the ORF group, with uncertain function. V dropped 1 base and J dropped 2; count of bases not matched to a gene: 11. This CDR3 is built from 18 residues. CDR3 coding DNA: TGCGCCAGCAGTCAATGCCCCTTAAGAGCGGGGGGGCCCTACGAGCAGTACTTC. Amino acid sequence: CASSQCPLRAGGPYEQYF.

The genes are TRBV6-2 or TRBV6-3 and TRBJ1-2, with no clear D. The CDR3 spans 17 residues. The germline V gene has CDR1 MNHEY and CDR2 SVGEGT. Trimming pared 2 bases from V and 8 bases from J, leaving 24 bases between. The CDR3 coding sequence is TGTGCCAGCAGTTACACTTCCACTGGGCAGCGGCTCCGGGGCTACACCTTC. Translation: CASSYTSTGQRLRGYTF.

The gene calls are TRBV7-2 and TRBJ1-2, with D possibly TRBD1 on 6 matching bases. The CDR3 is 20 residues long. V dropped 0 bases and J dropped 2 bases, with 25 bases sitting between them. CDR1 is SGHTA and CDR2 is FQGNSA in the germline V gene. DNA for the CDR3: TGTGCCAGCAGCTTAGCGTCCGCCAGGGGCCCTCCTTCCCTCAACTATGGCTACACCTTC. This gives the protein CASSLASARGPPSLNYGYTF.

The J gene is TRBJ2-7, the V gene TRBV3-1 (or the pseudogene TRBV3-2), with D perhaps TRBD1 (5 bases). Trimming stripped 1 base from V and 2 bases from J, with 15 bases between. CDR1 is LGHDT and CDR2 is YNNKEL in the germline V gene (reference sequence). The CDR3 contains 16 residues. In DNA, the CDR3 is TGTGCCAGCAGCCAAGCCGGTGGCCAGGGCCCCTACGAGCAGTACTTC. Protein: CASSQAGGQGPYEQYF.

The V gene is TRBV7-2, the J gene TRBJ2-7, with TRBD1 identical over 7 bases. The CDR3 loop spans 14 amino acids. Germline V lookup: CDR1 SGHTA, CDR2 FQGNSA. J was trimmed by 4 bases and V by 5 bases; bases with no gene match: 8. CDR3 in DNA: TGTGCCAGCAGCCTCCGGGACAGAGGGTACGAGCAGTACTTC. Residues: CASSLRDRGYEQYF. Full variable domain (rest looked up from reference TRBV7-2 and TRBJ2-7): GAGVSQSPSNKVTEKGKDVELRCDPISGHTALYWYRQSLGQGLEFLIYFQGNSAPDKSGLPSDRFSAERTGGSVSTLTIQRTQQEDSAVYLCASSLRDRGYEQYFGPGTRLTVT.

The V call is TRBV7-9, the J call TRBJ2-1; the D gene is possibly TRBD2 (5 bases). Germline CDR1 is SEHNR and CDR2 is FQNEAQ (reference sequence). The CDR3 totals 14 residues. The V gene lost 1 base and the J gene lost 1 base, with 5 bases spanning the gap. The CDR3 protein is CASSLGGSYNEQFF. CDR3 bases: TGTGCCAGCAGCTTAGGAGGGTCCTACAATGAGCAGTTCTTC.

This chain connects TRBV24-1 to TRBJ2-1; 7 bases map to TRBD1. Germline V gene lookup returns CDR1 KGHDR and CDR2 SFDVKD. V trimming: 3 bases; J trimming: 7 bases; junction bases outside the gene matches: 8. CDR3 length: 15 amino acids. CDR3 residues: CATSDRDSIVNEQFF. CDR3 DNA sequence: TGTGCCACCAGTGATCGGGACAGTATTGTGAATGAGCAGTTCTTC.

The chain is built from TRBV4-2 and TRBJ1-6, with 11 positions matching TRBD1. Germline CDR1 and CDR2: LGHNA and YNFKEQ. The CDR3 length is 14 residues. V was clipped by 10 bases and J by 9 bases; unmatched bases: 8. CDR3 bases: TGTGCCACCGCGGAGGGGACAGGGGGTTCACCCCTCCACTTT. This encodes CATAEGTGGSPLHF.

There are a few counts of this clone. The genes are TRBV14 and TRBJ2-3; maybe TRBD1 (6 bases). CDR1 SGHDN and CDR2 FVKESK come from the germline V gene. The CDR3 totals 15 residues. Trimming removed 4 bases from V and 3 bases from J, with 14 bases in between. CDR3 sequence (DNA): TGTGCCAGCAGCCGCACTTGGACAGCTACAGATACGCAGTATTTT. It translates to CASSRTWTATDTQYF.

The chain joins TRBV29-1 to TRBJ2-1; 13 bases match TRBD2. V gave up 0 bases and J gave up 8 bases; unmatched junction bases: 7. The germline V gene has CDR1 SQVTM and CDR2 ANQGSEA. CDR3 size: 16 residues. In DNA, the CDR3 is TGCAGCGTTGAAGATCGGACTAGCGGGAGTTTCTATGAGCAGTTCTTC. Its translation: CSVEDRTSGSFYEQFF.

The chain links TRBV28 to TRBJ1-6, with D unresolved. CDR3 size: 15 residues. Trimming pared 2 bases from V and 9 bases from J, leaving 14 bases between. CDR1 and CDR2 (germline): MDHEN, SYDVKM. The CDR3 bases are TGTGCCAGCAGTTTAAGAGGGATGCGAATTTCACCCCTCCACTTT. Its translation is CASSLRGMRISPLHF.

The J gene is TRBJ2-1, the V gene TRBV29-1, with TRBD1 matching 9 bases. V lost 8 bases, J lost 8 bases, and 16 bases stayed unmatched. Germline V lookup: CDR1 SQVTM, CDR2 ANQGSEA. CDR3 length equals 15 residues. CDR3 sequence (DNA): TGCAGCAGCCGGTTTCCCGGGACAGGGAGAGATGAGCAGTTCTTC. Translating it yields CSSRFPGTGRDEQFF.

V gene TRBV9 combines with J gene TRBJ2-5, with 12 bases that match TRBD2. The length of the CDR3 is 16 residues. With V trimmed by 1 base and J by 2 bases, 3 bases remained unmatched. In germline, CDR1 is SGDLS, CDR2 YYNGEE. The CDR3 is CASSVNLAGGQETQYF. In nucleotides, the CDR3 is TGTGCCAGCAGCGTAAACCTAGCGGGGGGGCAAGAGACCCAGTACTTC.

The J gene is TRBJ2-3, the V gene TRBV18, with 9 nucleotides matching TRBD1. From germline, CDR1 is KGHSH and CDR2 LQKENI. The CDR3 consists of 16 residues. The J segment lost 2 bases and the V segment lost 5 bases, leaving 8 bases of the junction unmatched. The CDR3 region is CASSGGQGTFTDTQYF. The CDR3 nucleotides read TGTGCCAGCTCAGGGGGACAGGGAACTTTCACAGATACGCAGTATTTT.

This chain connects TRBV6-2 or TRBV6-3 to TRBJ2-7, with 8 positions matching TRBD2. CDR1 MNHEY and CDR2 SVGEGT come from the germline V gene. This CDR3 is 16 amino acids long. V dropped 0 bases and J dropped 2; count of bases not matched to a gene: 6. CDR3 DNA sequence: TGTGCCAGCAGTTACTCAGCTAGCGGGCGCACCTACGAGCAGTACTTC. It yields the protein CASSYSASGRTYEQYF.